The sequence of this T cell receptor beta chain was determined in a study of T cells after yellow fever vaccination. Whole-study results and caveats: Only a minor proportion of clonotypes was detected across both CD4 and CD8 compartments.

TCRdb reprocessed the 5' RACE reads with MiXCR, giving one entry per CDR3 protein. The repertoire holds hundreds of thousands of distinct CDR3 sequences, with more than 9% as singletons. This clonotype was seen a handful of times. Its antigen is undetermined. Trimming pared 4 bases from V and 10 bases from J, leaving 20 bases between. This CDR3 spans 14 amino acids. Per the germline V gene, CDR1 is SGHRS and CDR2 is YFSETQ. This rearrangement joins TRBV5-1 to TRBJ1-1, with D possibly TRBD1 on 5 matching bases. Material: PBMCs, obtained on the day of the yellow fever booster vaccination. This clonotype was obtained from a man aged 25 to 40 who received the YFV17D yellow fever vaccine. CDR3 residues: CASSDGQVGRRAFF. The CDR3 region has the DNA TGCGCCAGCAGCGATGGACAAGTGGGGCGGAGAGCTTTCTTT.